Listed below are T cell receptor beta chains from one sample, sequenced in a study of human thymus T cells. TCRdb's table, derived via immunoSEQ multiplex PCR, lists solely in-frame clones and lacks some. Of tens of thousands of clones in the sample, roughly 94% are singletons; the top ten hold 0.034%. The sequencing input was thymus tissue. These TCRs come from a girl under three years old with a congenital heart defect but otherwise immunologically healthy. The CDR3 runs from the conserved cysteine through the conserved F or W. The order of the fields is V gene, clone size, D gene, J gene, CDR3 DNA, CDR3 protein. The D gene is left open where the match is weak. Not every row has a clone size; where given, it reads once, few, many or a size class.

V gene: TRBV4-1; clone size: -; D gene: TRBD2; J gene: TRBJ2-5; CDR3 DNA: TGCGCCAGCAGCCTAACACTACAAAAGGGAGCGGGAATTAAAAAGACCCAGTACTTC; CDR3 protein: CASSLTLQKGAGIKKTQYF
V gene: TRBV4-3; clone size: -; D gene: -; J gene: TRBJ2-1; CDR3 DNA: TGCGCCAGCAGCCAGGGGAGGAGCCCGACAGGTTACTACAATGAGCAGTTCTTC; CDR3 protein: CASSQGRSPTGYYNEQFF
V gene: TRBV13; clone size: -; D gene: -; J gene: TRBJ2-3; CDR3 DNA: TGTGCCAGCAGCTTAGGCCTGACAGGAGATGCTCCCATGTCCACAGATACGCAGTATTTT; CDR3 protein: CASSLGLTGDAPMSTDTQYF
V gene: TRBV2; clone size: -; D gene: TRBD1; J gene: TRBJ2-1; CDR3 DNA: TGTGCCAGCAGTGAAGCGCACGGGACAGGGAAGAATGAGCAGTTCTTC; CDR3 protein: CASSEAHGTGKNEQFF
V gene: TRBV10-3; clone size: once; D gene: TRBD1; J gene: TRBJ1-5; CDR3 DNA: TGTGCCATCAGTGAGTCGGACAGGACTAATCAGCCCCAGCATTTT; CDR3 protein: CAISESDRTNQPQHF
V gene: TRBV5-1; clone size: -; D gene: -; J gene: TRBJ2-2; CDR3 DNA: TGCGCCAGCAGCCCCCCTAGAGGTACCGGGGAGCTGTTTTTT; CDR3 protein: CASSPPRGTGELFF
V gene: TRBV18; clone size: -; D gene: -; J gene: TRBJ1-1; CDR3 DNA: TGTGCCAGCTCACCAGTTCGGGGAAGGGGTAACAGGACTGAAGCTTTCTTT; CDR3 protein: CASSPVRGRGNRTEAFF
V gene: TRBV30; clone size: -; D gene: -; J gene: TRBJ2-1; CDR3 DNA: TGTGCCTGGAAACAAGCGAATGAGCAGTTCTTC; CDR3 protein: CAWKQANEQFF
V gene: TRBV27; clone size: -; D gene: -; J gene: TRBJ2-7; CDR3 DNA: TGTGCCAGCAGTCCCCGCCCGGACAACTCCTACGAGCAGTACTTC; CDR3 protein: CASSPRPDNSYEQYF
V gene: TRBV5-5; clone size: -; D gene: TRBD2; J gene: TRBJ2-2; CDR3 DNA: TGTGCCAGCAGCTTGGGACTAGCGGGAGTCAAGGCCGGGGAGCTGTTTTTT; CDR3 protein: CASSLGLAGVKAGELFF
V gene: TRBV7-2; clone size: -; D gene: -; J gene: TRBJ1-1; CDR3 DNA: TGTGCCAGCAGCTTAACCCTGCCAGGGTACACTGAAGCTTTCTTT; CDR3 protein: CASSLTLPGYTEAFF
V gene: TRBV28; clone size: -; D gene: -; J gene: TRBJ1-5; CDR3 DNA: TGTGCCAGCGTCGGTACGGGGATTCAGCCCCAGCATTTT; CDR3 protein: CASVGTGIQPQHF
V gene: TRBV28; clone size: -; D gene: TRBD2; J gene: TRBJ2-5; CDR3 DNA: TGTGCCAGCAGTTTAAGACTGACTAGCGGGAGGGAAGACGAGACCCAGTACTTC; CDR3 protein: CASSLRLTSGREDETQYF
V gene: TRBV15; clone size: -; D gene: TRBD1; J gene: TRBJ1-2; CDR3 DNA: TGTGCCACCAGCAGAGTTGAGGGGGCGCGTTATGGCTACACCTTC; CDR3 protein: CATSRVEGARYGYTF
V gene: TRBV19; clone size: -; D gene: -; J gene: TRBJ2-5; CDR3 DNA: TGTGCCAGTAGTATCTCCAGCGGCTACCAAGAGACCCAGTACTTC; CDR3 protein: CASSISSGYQETQYF
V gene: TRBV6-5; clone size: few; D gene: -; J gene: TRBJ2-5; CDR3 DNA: TGTGCCAGCAGTTACAGAAGCGGGGAGACCCAGTACTTC; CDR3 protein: CASSYRSGETQYF
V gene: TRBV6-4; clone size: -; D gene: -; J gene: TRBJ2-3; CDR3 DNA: TGTGCCAGCAGTGACTCCTGGACTGAGACAGATACGCAGTATTTT; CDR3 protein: CASSDSWTETDTQYF
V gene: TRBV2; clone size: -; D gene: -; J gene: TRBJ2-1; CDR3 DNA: TGTGCCAGCAGTGAAGATGGCGCTGGAGGCTACAATGAGCAGTTCTTC; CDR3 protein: CASSEDGAGGYNEQFF
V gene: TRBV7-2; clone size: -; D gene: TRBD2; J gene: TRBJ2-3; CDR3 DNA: TGTGCCAGCAGCTTATACGCCACTAGCGGGAGGCGAAAAGATACGCAGTATTTT; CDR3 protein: CASSLYATSGRRKDTQYF
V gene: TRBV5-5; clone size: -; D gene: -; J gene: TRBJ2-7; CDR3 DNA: TGTGCCAGCAGCTTGGTATGTGGGGGGACGAACGGCCCCCTCGAGCAGTACTTC; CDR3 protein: CASSLVCGGTNGPLEQYF
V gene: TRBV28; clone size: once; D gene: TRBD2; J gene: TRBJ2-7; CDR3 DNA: TGTGCCAGCAGTCCTCCCGGTGGGACTAGCACCCACGAGCAGTACTTC; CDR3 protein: CASSPPGGTSTHEQYF
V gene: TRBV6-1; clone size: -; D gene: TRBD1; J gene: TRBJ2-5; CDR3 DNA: TGTGCCAGCAGTGAGGGACGCCGGGACAGGGGGCGGGAGACCCAGTACTTC; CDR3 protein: CASSEGRRDRGRETQYF
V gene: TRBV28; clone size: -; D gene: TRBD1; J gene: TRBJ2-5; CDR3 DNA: TGTGCCAGCAGTTTTTGGGGGACAGGGGGAACCCCCGGGCCGACCCAAGAGACCCAGTACTTC; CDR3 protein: CASSFWGTGGTPGPTQETQYF
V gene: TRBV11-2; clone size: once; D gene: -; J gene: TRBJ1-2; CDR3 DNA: TGTGCCAGCAGCGCATATCCCCTCTATGGCTACACCTTC; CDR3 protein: CASSAYPLYGYTF
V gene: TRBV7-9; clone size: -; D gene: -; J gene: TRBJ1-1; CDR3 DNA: TGTGCCAGCAGCCTTTTGGGGGCCACTGAAGCTTTCTTT; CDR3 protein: CASSLLGATEAFF
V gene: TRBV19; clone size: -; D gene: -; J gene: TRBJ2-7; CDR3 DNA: TGTGCCAGTAGTTCTCTAGCACCTGTCCAGCACTACGAGCAGTACTTC; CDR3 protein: CASSSLAPVQHYEQYF
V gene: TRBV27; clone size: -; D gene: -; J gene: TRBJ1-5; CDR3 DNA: TGTGCCAGCAGTTTAGTCGTCCCTAGAGAGAGTCAGCCCCAGCATTTT; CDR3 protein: CASSLVVPRESQPQHF
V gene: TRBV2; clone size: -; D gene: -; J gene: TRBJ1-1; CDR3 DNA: TGTGCCAGCAGGGGGAAAGGACAGCTTAACACTGAAGCTTTCTTT; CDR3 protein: CASRGKGQLNTEAFF
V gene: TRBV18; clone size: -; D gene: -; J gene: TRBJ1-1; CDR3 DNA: TGTGCCAGCTCGCAGGAGGAGGGGGTGACTGAAGCTTTCTTT; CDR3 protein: CASSQEEGVTEAFF
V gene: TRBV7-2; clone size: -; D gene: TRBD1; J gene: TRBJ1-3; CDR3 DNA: TGTGCCAGCAGCTTAGCGACAGGGGGAAACACCATATATTTT; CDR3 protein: CASSLATGGNTIYF
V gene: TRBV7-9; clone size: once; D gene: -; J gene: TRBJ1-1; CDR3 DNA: TGTGCCAGCAGCTTAGGAGGGTTTTTCGCTGAAGCTTTCTTT; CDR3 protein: CASSLGGFFAEAFF
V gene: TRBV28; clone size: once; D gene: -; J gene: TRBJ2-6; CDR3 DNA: TGTGCCAGCAGTTACTCTGGGGCCAACGTCCTGACTTTC; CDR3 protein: CASSYSGANVLTF
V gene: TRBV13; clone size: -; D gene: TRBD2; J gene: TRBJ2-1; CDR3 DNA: TGTGCCAGCAGCTTAGCGACTAGCGGGACCAATGAGCAGTTCTTC; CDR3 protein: CASSLATSGTNEQFF
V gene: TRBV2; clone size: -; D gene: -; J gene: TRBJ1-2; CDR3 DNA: TGTGCCAGCAGTGAGGGGGCCCTCCGCTATGGCTACACCTTC; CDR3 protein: CASSEGALRYGYTF
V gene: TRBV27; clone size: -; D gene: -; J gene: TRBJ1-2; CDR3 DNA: TGTGCCAGCAGTGGAGGACTAGACTCTAACTATGGCTACACCTTC; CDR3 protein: CASSGGLDSNYGYTF
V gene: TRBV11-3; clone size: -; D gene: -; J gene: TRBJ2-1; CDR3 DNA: TGTGCCAGCAGCTTAGGGGGTATAGGGGCTCCAGATATATACAATGAGCAGTTCTTC; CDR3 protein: CASSLGGIGAPDIYNEQFF
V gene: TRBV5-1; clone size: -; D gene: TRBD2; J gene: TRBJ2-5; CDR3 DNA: TGCGCCAGCAGCCCACCTTCAGGGAGGGAAGAGACCCAGTACTTC; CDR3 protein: CASSPPSGREETQYF
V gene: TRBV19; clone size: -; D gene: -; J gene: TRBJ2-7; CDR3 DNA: TGTGCCAGTAAGGGCGACAGGGAGGGCTCCTACGAGCAGTACTTC; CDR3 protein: CASKGDREGSYEQYF
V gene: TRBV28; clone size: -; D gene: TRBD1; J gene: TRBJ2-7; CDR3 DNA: TGTGCCAGCAGTATCGACAGGGACTACGAGCAGTACTTC; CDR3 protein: CASSIDRDYEQYF
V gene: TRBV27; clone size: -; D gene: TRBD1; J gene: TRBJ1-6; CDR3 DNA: TGTGCCAGCAGTTTATCAGGGGGCGTTAATTCACCCCTCCACTTT; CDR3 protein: CASSLSGGVNSPLHF
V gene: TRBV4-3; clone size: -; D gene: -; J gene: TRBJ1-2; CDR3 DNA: TGCGCCAGCAGCCAAGATTCATATGGCTACACCTTC; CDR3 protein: CASSQDSYGYTF
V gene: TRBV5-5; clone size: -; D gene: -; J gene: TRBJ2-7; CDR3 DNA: TGTGCCAGCAGGGTGGAGGGTGTTCCCTACGAGCAGTACTTC; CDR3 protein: CASRVEGVPYEQYF
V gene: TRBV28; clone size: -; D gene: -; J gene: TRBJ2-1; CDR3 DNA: TGTGCCAGCAGTCGCAGGGGAGAGCAGTTCTTC; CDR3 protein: CASSRRGEQFF
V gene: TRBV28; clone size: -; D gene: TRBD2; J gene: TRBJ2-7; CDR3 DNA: TGTGCCAGCAGTTTAGGGGGCCCGGGACTAGCGGGAGTTCAGCAGTACTTC; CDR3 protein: CASSLGGPGLAGVQQYF
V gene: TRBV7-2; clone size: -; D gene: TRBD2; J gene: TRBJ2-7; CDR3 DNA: TGTGCCAGCAGCTCCGTACTAGCGGGGCCCTACGTAGAGCAGTACTTC; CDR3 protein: CASSSVLAGPYVEQYF